In this sample, the clone carrying this T cell receptor beta chain turned up a few times. TCRdb used MiXCR to reprocess the 5' RACE reads, holding one entry per CDR3 protein. This sample has under 100,000 distinct CDR3 sequences, with around 10% found just once. This sample stems from a study of early T cells in non-severe SARS-CoV-2 infection. CDR1 and CDR2 (germline): KGHSH, LQKENI. After removal of 4 bases from V and 2 bases from J, the junction contained 3 bases not matched to a gene. CDR3 length: 16 amino acids. The chain joins TRBV18 to TRBJ2-3; 13 bases agree with TRBD2. The receptor was isolated from an adult who was a healthcare worker with PCR-confirmed SARS-CoV-2 infection or an uninfected control (not recorded which). Sequences were obtained from whole blood. This chain's CDR3 is CASSRTSGSLTDTQYF. The CDR3 DNA sequence: TGTGCCAGCTCACGGACTAGCGGGAGCCTCACAGATACGCAGTATTTT.